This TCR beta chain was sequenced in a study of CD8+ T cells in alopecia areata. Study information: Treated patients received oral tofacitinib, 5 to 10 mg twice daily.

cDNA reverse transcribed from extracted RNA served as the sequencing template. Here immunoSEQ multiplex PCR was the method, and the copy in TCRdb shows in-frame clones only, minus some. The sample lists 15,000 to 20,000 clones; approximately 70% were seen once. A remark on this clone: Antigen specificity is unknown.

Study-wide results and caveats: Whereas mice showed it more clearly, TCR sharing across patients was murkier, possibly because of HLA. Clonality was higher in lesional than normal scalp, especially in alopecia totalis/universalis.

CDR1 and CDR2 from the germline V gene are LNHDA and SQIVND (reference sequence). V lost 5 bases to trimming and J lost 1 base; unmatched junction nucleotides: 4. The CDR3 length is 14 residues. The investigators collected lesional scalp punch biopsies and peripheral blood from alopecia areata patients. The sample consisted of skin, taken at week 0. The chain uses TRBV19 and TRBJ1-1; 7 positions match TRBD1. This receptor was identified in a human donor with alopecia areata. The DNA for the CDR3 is TGTGCCAGTAGTCAGGGGACAGCGAACACTGAAGCTTTCTTT. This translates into CASSQGTANTEAFF.